The source of this T cell receptor (beta chain) is a study of cytomegalovirus exposure and HLA in healthy donors. It was with 60 Vbeta and 13 Jbeta primers that the PCR ran. Assay used: immunoSEQ multiplex PCR; TCRdb lists only in-frame clones, some missing. The sample lists roughly 90,000 clones, roughly 80% occurring once. This clone appeared a few times. Its specificity is unknown. Healthy bone marrow donors supplied every sample. General study points: An observed cluster of highly shared sequence variants was recorded as a likely sequencing artifact. Researchers counted around 150 TCR beta chains as cytomegalovirus-associated.

The CDR3 sequence is 14 residues long. Per germline, CDR1 MDHEN and CDR2 SYDVKM. V was pared by 5 bases and J by 3 bases, with 13 bases between. The chain has TRBV28 and TRBJ2-5, with a possible D match to TRBD2 (6 bases). Sequencing was carried out using PBMCs. The TCR originated in a woman aged 40 to 50 in good health and CMV-seropositive. The DNA of the CDR3 is TGTGCCAGCAGTCCACGGACGGGGGAAGAGACCCAGTACTTC. Translated: CASSPRTGEETQYF.